This T cell receptor beta chain comes out of a study of T cell repertoires in cytomegalovirus infection. Looking at the study overall: Through public TCR beta signatures, both CMV infection and matching HLA type were indicated. Whole-study results and caveats: Dominating the ex vivo response were HLA-C-restricted CMV-specific TCR beta clonotypes. People with CMV and the relevant HLA were identified by cumulative public TCR beta family frequency.

As concerns this clonotype: The antigen is not known.

TCRdb passed the reads through MiXCR, listing each CDR3 protein once. The sample consists of 250,000 or so distinct CDR3 sequences, about a sixth of them appearing once. CDR1 and CDR2 (germline): MDHEN, SYDVKM. V lost 5 bases to trimming and J lost 1 base; unmatched junction nucleotides: 10. This CDR3 spans 17 amino acids. The specimen was CD8+ T cells from PBMCs. The chain links TRBV28 to TRBJ1-4, with 7 bases fitting TRBD1. This TCR derives from a human donor in good health (CMV status not recorded). Some clones in this sample may be carry-over from other donors' samples. The DNA for the CDR3 is TGTGCCAGCAGTGCGACAGGGTTTAGGGAAACTAATGAAAAACTGTTTTTT. It translates to CASSATGFRETNEKLFF. The full variable domain, completed using reference TRBV28 and TRBJ1-4, is DVKVTQSSRYLVKRTGEKVFLECVQDMDHENMFWYRQDPGLGLRLIYFSYDVKMKEKGDIPEGYSVSREKKERFSLILESASTNQTSMYLCASSATGFRETNEKLFFGSGTQLSVL.